This T cell receptor beta chain was identified in a study of blood T cell repertoires in COVID-19. The wider study: Donors in the United States, Italy and Spain gave samples during acute or convalescent COVID-19. Sample material is recorded as cDNA or gDNA derived from T cells, B-cell-depleted T cells, or PBMCs.

The germline V gene has CDR1 SEHNR and CDR2 FQNEAQ (reference sequence). The V and J ends lost 5 bases and 8 bases respectively, with 24 bases between them. CDR3 length: 17 amino acids. Original handling: Amplification from reference gene primers served as the basis for estimated nucleated cell counts. Assay: immunoSEQ multiplex PCR; the TCRdb copy retains only in-frame clones and omits some. V and J calls and clone size are as listed in that table; D and trimming were resolved from the DNA. The sample consists of about 260,000 clones, around 88% of them appearing once. The chain couples TRBV7-9 to TRBJ1-4; D is unclear. This clonotype was obtained from a man aged 25-40 years with active or convalescent COVID-19. Sequencing input: peripheral blood. The CDR3 sequence is CASSHQRGEGLREKLFF. DNA for the CDR3: TGTGCCAGCAGCCACCAACGGGGTGAAGGGCTGAGGGAAAAACTGTTTTTT.